This is a list of T cell receptor beta chains from one sample in a study of cytomegalovirus exposure and HLA in healthy donors. Sequenced by immunoSEQ multiplex PCR; TCRdb stores in-frame clones only, minus some. The sample has 100,000 or so clones; 77% are singletons. Sequencing input: PBMCs. The receptors here all came from a woman aged 40 to 49 in good health and CMV-seronegative. The CDR3 runs from the conserved cysteine through the conserved F or W. D genes are given only for firm matches. Not every row has a clone size; where given, it reads once, few, many or a size class.

d_gene,j_gene,v_gene,abundance,CDR3nt,CDR3aa
NA,TRBJ1-2,TRBV7-2,NA,TGTGCCAGCAGCTTGTCCCAGGGAACGGCCTATGGCTACACCTTC,CASSLSQGTAYGYTF
TRBD2,TRBJ2-5,TRBV5-1,NA,TGCGCCAGCTTGAGCGGGGGCGGGGAGACCCAGTACTTC,CASLSGGGETQYF
NA,TRBJ1-4,TRBV2,once,TGTGCCAGCAGTGAAGCTGGGGGCATAAGGGAAAAACTGTTTTTT,CASSEAGGIREKLFF
TRBD2,TRBJ2-1,TRBV5-1,NA,TGCGCCAGCAGCTTGGATAGCGGGGGGCGGGAGCAGTTCTTC,CASSLDSGGREQFF
NA,TRBJ1-1,TRBV9,NA,TGTGCCAGCAGCCAGACTTTTCTGAACACTGAAGCTTTCTTT,CASSQTFLNTEAFF
NA,TRBJ1-2,TRBV10-3,NA,TGTGCCATCTCAGGGGTCGGTGGCTACACCTTC,CAISGVGGYTF
TRBD2,TRBJ2-1,TRBV14,once,TGTGCCAGCAGCCGCTCCCTGGCGGGGGGGCCTGATGAGCAGTTCTTC,CASSRSLAGGPDEQFF
TRBD1,TRBJ1-1,TRBV5-1,NA,TGCGCCAGCAGCAGGACAGGGTTTTCATCGTACACTGAAGCTTTCTTT,CASSRTGFSSYTEAFF
NA,TRBJ1-1,TRBV6-1,few,TGTGCCAGCAGTTTAATTAACACTGAAGCTTTCTTT,CASSLINTEAFF
TRBD1,TRBJ2-7,TRBV6-1,NA,TGTGCCAGCAGTGGTGCGGACAGGGGGCTCTACGAGCAGTACTTC,CASSGADRGLYEQYF
TRBD1,TRBJ1-2,TRBV6-6,few,TGTGCCAGCAGTTACGAATACAGGGGCTATGGCTACACCTTC,CASSYEYRGYGYTF
TRBD1,TRBJ1-2,TRBV5-1,NA,TGCGCCAGCAGCTTGGTGGTACAGGGGGTCCCTGGCTACACCTTC,CASSLVVQGVPGYTF
NA,TRBJ1-5,TRBV11-2,NA,TGTGCCAGCAGCTTAGGGGGCGGATCCAATCAGCCCCAGCATTTT,CASSLGGGSNQPQHF
NA,TRBJ1-1,TRBV5-6,NA,TGTGCCAGCAGCTTGGCCGCAGGGGCGAGGAACACTGAAGCTTTCTTT,CASSLAAGARNTEAFF
TRBD2,TRBJ2-3,TRBV5-1,NA,TGCGCCAGCAGCACATCCGGGACTATAGGAGATACGCAGTATTTT,CASSTSGTIGDTQYF
TRBD2,TRBJ2-7,TRBV2,NA,TGTGCCAGCATCCGGACTAGTGTCTACGAGCAGTACTTC,CASIRTSVYEQYF